The next 13 T cell receptor beta chains were all read from a single sample in a study of T cell repertoires in cytomegalovirus infection. These receptors' targets are unknown. TCRdb recomputed calls from the reads with MiXCR, one row per CDR3 protein. The sample consists of nearly 70,000 distinct CDR3 sequences, 22% of them appearing once. Sample: PBMCs, sequenced either directly or after in vitro stimulation (not recorded which). The receptor set was obtained from a human donor in good health (CMV status not recorded). Some clones in this sample may be carry-over from other donors' samples.

The chain employs TRBV29-1 and TRBJ1-2, with 7 bases fitting TRBD1. CDR3 size: 14 residues. The V gene's germline CDR1 is SQVTM and CDR2 ANQGSEA. V shed 3 bases, J shed 7 bases, and the junction held 11 bases outside the gene matches. The CDR3 region is CSVDPDRVGSGYTF. CDR3 sequence (DNA): TGCAGCGTTGACCCCGACAGGGTGGGGAGTGGCTACACCTTC.

This sequence joins TRBV12-3 or TRBV12-4 and TRBJ1-2; 7 positions agree with TRBD1. The CDR3 spans 13 residues. V trimming: 1 base; J trimming: 8 bases; junction bases outside the gene matches: 4. CDR3 in amino acids: CASSLGQGGGYTF. Here the CDR3 DNA reads TGTGCCAGCAGTTTAGGACAGGGCGGCGGCTACACCTTC.

This rearrangement joins TRBV6-2 or TRBV6-3 to TRBJ1-5, with D hard to call. Germline CDR1 and CDR2: MNHEY and SVGEGT. Trimming removed 1 base at V and 7 bases at J, with 11 bases between. This CDR3 region has 14 residues. The CDR3 nucleotides read TGTGCCAGCAGTTACTACCGGGTCTGGCAGCCCCAGCATTTT. It translates to CASSYYRVWQPQHF.

This chain links TRBV14 with TRBJ2-3; maybe TRBD2 (5 bases). The germline V gene has CDR1 SGHDN and CDR2 FVKESK. Trimming removed 5 bases at V and 2 bases at J, with 14 bases between. The length of the CDR3 is 15 residues. This chain's CDR3 is CASSTRTGNTDTQYF. CDR3 nucleotides: TGTGCCAGCAGCACAAGGACGGGGAACACAGATACGCAGTATTTT.

Concerning this clonotype: A much larger clonotype is one base distant, so this may be a read error. J is TRBJ2-7 and V is TRBV7-9; TRBD2 might be the D (6 bases). The germline V gene has CDR1 SEHNR and CDR2 FQNEAQ (reference sequence). This CDR3 has 12 residues. Trimming took off 2 bases at V and 4 bases at J, with 6 bases between the two ends. In DNA, the CDR3 is TGTGCCAGCAGCTTAAGCGGGTACGAGCAGTACGTC. Translated: CASSLSGYEQYV.

This clonotype was recorded many times. The chain recombines TRBV28 with TRBJ1-2, with 9 bases identical to TRBD1. The CDR3 spans 16 residues. Germline values: CDR1 MDHEN, CDR2 SYDVKM. Trimming took 2 bases from V and 10 from J; bases not matched to a gene: 14. The DNA for the CDR3 is TGTGCCAGCAGTTTAACCACAGGACAGGGGCTGGGACACTACACCTTC. It translates to CASSLTTGQGLGHYTF.

The chain joins TRBV3-1 to TRBJ2-1; possible D gene TRBD2, 5 bases. The CDR3 runs 15 residues. In germline, CDR1 is LGHDT, CDR2 YNNKEL (reference sequence). V lost 2 bases, J lost 7 bases, and 15 bases lay in between. The CDR3 coding sequence is TGTGCCAGCAGCCAACGTTCCCGGGATTTGAATGAGCAGTTCTTC. This sequence encodes CASSQRSRDLNEQFF.

V is TRBV7-2 and J is TRBJ2-1; TRBD2 might be the D (6 bases). The germline V and J ends were trimmed by 1 base and 5 bases, with 18 bases remaining between them. CDR1 and CDR2 from the germline V gene are SGHTA and FQGNSA. The CDR3 has 17 amino acids. The CDR3 loop reads CASSLVGGRGIHNEQFF. The CDR3 DNA is TGTGCCAGCAGCTTAGTGGGGGGTAGGGGTATCCACAATGAGCAGTTCTTC.

V and J are TRBV18 and TRBJ2-1; maybe TRBD1 (6 bases). Deletions cut 0 bases from V and 5 bases from J, with 8 bases between. The V gene's germline CDR1 is KGHSH and CDR2 LQKENI. This CDR3 spans 14 amino acids. The CDR3 sequence is CASSPPPGDNEQFF. In DNA, the CDR3 is TGTGCCAGCTCACCACCCCCAGGGGACAATGAGCAGTTCTTC. The full variable domain, with the rest looked up from reference TRBV18 and TRBJ2-1, is NAGVMQNPRHLVRRRGQEARLRCSPMKGHSHVYWYRQLPEEGLKFMVYLQKENIIDESGMPKERFSAEFPKEGPSILRIQQVVRGDSAAYFCASSPPPGDNEQFFGPGTRLTVL.

This clonotype has a count of ten or more. The V call is TRBV27, the J call TRBJ2-7; D not certain. In germline, CDR1 is MNHEY, CDR2 SMNVEV (reference sequence). This CDR3 has 14 residues. The V gene lost 0 bases and the J gene lost 5 bases, with 11 bases spanning the gap. The chain's CDR3 is CASSLSRLSDEQYF. The CDR3 region has the DNA TGTGCCAGCAGTTTATCCAGGTTAAGCGACGAGCAGTACTTC.

This clonotype was picked up many times. V usage is TRBV7-2 and J usage is TRBJ2-2; TRBD2 aligns across 7 bases. V lost 0 bases to trimming and J lost 5 bases; unmatched junction nucleotides: 3. Germline lookup yields CDR1 SGHTA and CDR2 FQGNSA. CDR3 size: 15 residues. CDR3 bases: TGTGCCAGCAGCTTAGCGGGAGGGAAGACCGGGGAGCTGTTTTTT. Protein product: CASSLAGGKTGELFF.

This chain links TRBV10-2 with TRBJ1-4; 7 bases match TRBD1. V trimming: 6 bases; J trimming: 6 bases; junction bases outside the gene matches: 7. The length of the CDR3 is 14 residues. Germline CDR1 is WSHSY and CDR2 is SAAADI. CDR3 DNA: TGCGCCAGCAGGCCCTCAACAGGGGATGAAAAACTGTTTTTT. Its translation: CASRPSTGDEKLFF.

The V call is TRBV7-3, the J call TRBJ2-1, with 9 bases lining up with TRBD1. Germline lookup yields CDR1 SGHTA and CDR2 FQGTGA. The CDR3 has 22 residues. Unmatched junction bases numbered 24, after V lost 2 bases and J lost 4 bases. Here the CDR3 reads CASSLRLGWDRATSDPYNEQFF. Here the CDR3 DNA reads TGTGCCAGCAGCTTACGTTTGGGGTGGGACAGGGCAACGTCGGACCCATACAATGAGCAGTTCTTC.